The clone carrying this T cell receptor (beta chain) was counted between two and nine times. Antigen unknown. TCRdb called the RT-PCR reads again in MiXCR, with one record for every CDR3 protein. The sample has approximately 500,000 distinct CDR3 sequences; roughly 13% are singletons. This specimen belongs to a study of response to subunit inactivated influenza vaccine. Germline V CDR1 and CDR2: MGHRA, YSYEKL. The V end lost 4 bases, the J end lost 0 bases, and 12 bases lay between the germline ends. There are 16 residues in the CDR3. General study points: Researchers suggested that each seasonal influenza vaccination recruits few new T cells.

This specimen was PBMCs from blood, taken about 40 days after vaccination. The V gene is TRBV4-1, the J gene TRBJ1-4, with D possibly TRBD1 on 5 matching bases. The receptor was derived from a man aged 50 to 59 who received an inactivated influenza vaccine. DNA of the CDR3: TGCGCCAGCAGCCGGGGCCCGGGAGCAACTAATGAAAAACTGTTTTTT. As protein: CASSRGPGATNEKLFF.